These 8 T cell receptor beta chains were sequenced from one sample in a study of T cells in tuberculosis. Sequenced by immunoSEQ multiplex PCR; TCRdb stores in-frame clones only, minus some. The table has about 30,000 clones, 90% to 95% seen once. Sequenced input: PBMCs. The origin of the receptors is a donor under 30 with latent tuberculosis or without tuberculosis infection.

The gene calls are TRBV28 and TRBJ2-7, with a tentative D call TRBD2 (7 bases). CDR3 length equals 14 residues. Germline CDR1 reads MDHEN; CDR2 reads SYDVKM. Trimming cost V 6 bases and J 3 bases, with 15 bases left between them. The CDR3 reads CASSDRGAHYEQYF. CDR3 DNA: TGTGCCAGCAGCGACCGGGGGGCCCACTACGAGCAGTACTTC.

The genes are TRBV5-1 and TRBJ2-2; D may be TRBD1 (5 bases). The CDR3 covers 15 residues. The germline V gene encodes CDR1 SGHRS and CDR2 YFSETQ. The ends were cut back, 7 bases at V and 2 bases at J, with 15 bases in the middle. CDR3 in amino acids: CASGQGPGNTGELFF. CDR3 nucleotide sequence: TGCGCCAGCGGACAAGGACCCGGCAACACCGGGGAGCTGTTTTTT.

This clone is medium-sized in the sample. This rearrangement joins TRBV19 to TRBJ2-1; D is ambiguous. V was cut by 3 bases and J by 4 bases, with 7 bases left in between. This CDR3 is 13 amino acids long. Germline V gives CDR1 LNHDA, CDR2 SQIVND (reference sequence). As DNA, the CDR3 is TGTGCCAGTAGTATGGAGAATTACAATGAGCAGTTCTTC. This translates into CASSMENYNEQFF.

The chain is built from TRBV27 and TRBJ2-7, with D possibly being TRBD2 (5 bases). Germline V gene data show CDR1 as MNHEY and CDR2 as SMNVEV (reference sequence). CDR3 length: 14 residues. Deletions cut 2 bases from V and 6 bases from J, with 14 bases between. The DNA for the CDR3 is TGTGCCAGCAGTTTAATTCGGGGTACTGGCGAGCAGTACTTC. It is translated as CASSLIRGTGEQYF.

CDR3 protein: CASSAGTGMADTQYF. DNA for the CDR3: TGTGCCAGCAGCGCGGGGACAGGGATGGCAGATACGCAGTATTTT. The genes are TRBV5-6 and TRBJ2-3; 9 bases are a match to TRBD1. CDR3 length equals 15 residues. The trim removed 4 bases at V and 4 bases at J, leaving 7 bases unmatched. Germline V gene lookup returns CDR1 SGHDT and CDR2 YYEEEE.

This clone was picked up a small number of times. The chain joins TRBV14 to TRBJ2-3; TRBD2 is a possible D gene (5 bases). V was trimmed by 1 base and J by 1 base, leaving 9 bases between them. This CDR3 has 15 amino acids. Germline CDR1 is SGHDN and CDR2 is FVKESK. DNA of the CDR3: TGTGCCAGCAGCCAAGTACCTAGCCGCACAGATACGCAGTATTTT. This codes for CASSQVPSRTDTQYF.

The chain links TRBV18 to TRBJ2-2, with D possibly TRBD1 on 5 matching bases. CDR3 length: 13 amino acids. The germline V gene encodes CDR1 KGHSH and CDR2 LQKENI. Trimming left V 4 bases short and J 7 bases short, with 10 bases between. The CDR3, as DNA: TGTGCCAGCTCACTCAGGGATGACGGGGAGCTGTTTTTT. Translating it yields CASSLRDDGELFF.

The chain couples TRBV25-1 to TRBJ2-5; D possibly corresponds to TRBD1 (6 bases). CDR3 length: 14 residues. Trimming took 7 bases from V and 0 from J, leaving 12 bases between them. Germline V gene lookup returns CDR1 MGHDK and CDR2 SYGVNS. CDR3 DNA: TGTGCCAGCAACGGACAGAAACACCAAGAGACCCAGTACTTC. Its translation: CASNGQKHQETQYF. Drawing the rest from reference TRBV25-1 and TRBJ2-5, the complete variable domain is EADIYQTPRYLVIGTGKKITLECSQTMGHDKMYWYQQDPGMELHLIHYSYGVNSTEKGDLSSESTVSRIRTEHFPLTLESARPSHTSQYLCASNGQKHQETQYFGPGTRLLVL.